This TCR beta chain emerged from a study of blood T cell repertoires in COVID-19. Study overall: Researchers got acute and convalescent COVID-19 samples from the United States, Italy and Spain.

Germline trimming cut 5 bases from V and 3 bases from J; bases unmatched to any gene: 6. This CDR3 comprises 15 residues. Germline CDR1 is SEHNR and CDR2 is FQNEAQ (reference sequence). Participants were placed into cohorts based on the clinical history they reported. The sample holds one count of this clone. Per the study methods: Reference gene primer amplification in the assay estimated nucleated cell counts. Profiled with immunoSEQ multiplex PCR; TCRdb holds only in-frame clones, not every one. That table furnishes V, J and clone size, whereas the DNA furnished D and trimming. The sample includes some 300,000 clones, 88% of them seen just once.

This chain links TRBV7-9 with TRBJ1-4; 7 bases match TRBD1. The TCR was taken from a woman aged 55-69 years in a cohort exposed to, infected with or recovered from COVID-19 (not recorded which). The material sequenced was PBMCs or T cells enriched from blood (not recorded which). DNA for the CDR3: TGTGCCAGCAGCCTTCCGGGACAGCCTAATGAAAAACTGTTTTTT. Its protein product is CASSLPGQPNEKLFF.